This entry lists 21 T cell receptor beta chains sequenced from one sample in a study of T-cell memory formation after mild COVID-19 (dated by TCRdb to 2020 to 2022). Library preparation employed 5' RACE. The instrument was an Illumina NovaSeq 6000. Using fastp at Q25 and MiXCR, TCRdb reprocessed the public reads and kept productive beta chains. Entries are consolidated by CDR3 protein sequence, retaining the most common genes and DNA. Across this sample there are 500,000 to 650,000 distinct CDR3 sequences, with less than 25% seen only once. The ten largest clones add up to around 7.7% of the sample. Sequencing was carried out using PBMCs or a T cell subset sorted from them (not recorded which). These receptors came from an adult woman who had mild COVID-19 (a few samples of this study predate the infection). The sample titles of this study are shuffled in the database, so cell type and time point are left out; the donor was told from shared clones.

The CDR3 coding sequence is TGCAGTGCTAGATCTTCAGGGAGCGCAACTAGCTCCTACAATGAGCAGTTCTTC. Protein: CSARSSGSATSSYNEQFF. The V call is TRBV20-1, the J call TRBJ2-1; D is tentatively TRBD1 or TRBD2 (5 bases each). With 2 bases removed from V and 0 bases from J, the gap between germline ends came to 20 bases. This CDR3 spans 18 amino acids. Germline-derived CDR1 and CDR2 are DFQATT and SNEGSKA (reference sequence).

This clonotype was picked up a small number of times. The V call is TRBV5-6, the J call TRBJ1-2; D uncertain. The CDR3 loop spans 15 amino acids. Germline V gene data show CDR1 as SGHDT and CDR2 as YYEEEE. The ends were cut back, 0 bases at V and 7 bases at J, with 16 bases in the middle. CDR3 sequence (DNA): TGTGCCAGCAGCTTGGCCTCGGCCTATCTTCGTGGCTACACCTTC. Encoded protein: CASSLASAYLRGYTF.

This chain's CDR3 is CASRSRDRNTEAFF. In nucleotides, the CDR3 is TGTGCCAGCAGATCCCGGGACAGGAACACTGAAGCTTTCTTT. This chain joins TRBV12-3 or TRBV12-4 and TRBJ1-1, with 7 bases lining up with TRBD1. There are 14 residues in the CDR3. V was clipped by 6 bases and J by 1 base; unmatched bases: 5.

This clonotype has just a few counts. V gene TRBV12-3 or TRBV12-4 combines with J gene TRBJ1-1, with 7 bases that match TRBD1. This CDR3 is built from 14 residues. Germline trimming cut 2 bases from V and 5 bases from J; bases unmatched to any gene: 5. Here the CDR3 reads CASSLWQGVTEAFF. The DNA of the CDR3 is TGTGCCAGCAGTTTATGGCAGGGGGTTACTGAAGCTTTCTTT.

The gene calls are TRBV30 and TRBJ2-5; 10 positions match TRBD2. There are 17 residues in the CDR3. Germline CDR1 GTSNPN, CDR2 SVGIG (reference sequence). Losses at the gene ends were 0 bases for V and 2 bases for J; bases not matched to a gene: 9. This CDR3 reads CAWSVLSGGPGQETQYF. In DNA, the CDR3 is TGTGCCTGGAGTGTACTTAGCGGGGGGCCCGGACAAGAGACCCAGTACTTC.

The V and J genes are TRBV5-5 and TRBJ1-6; 7 bases align to TRBD1. Trimming at V came to 2 bases and at J to 10 bases, leaving 9 bases not matched to a gene. The CDR3 is 15 amino acids. In germline, CDR1 is SGHKS, CDR2 YYEKEE (reference sequence). The CDR3 region is CASSFGTEYLSPLHF. The CDR3 nucleotides read TGTGCCAGCAGCTTTGGGACAGAGTATCTCTCACCCCTCCACTTT.

The chain links TRBV2 to TRBJ1-4; D remains ambiguous. CDR3 length equals 18 residues. The V end lost 6 bases, the J end lost 4 bases, and 24 bases lay between the germline ends. CDR1 is SNHLY, CDR2 FYNNEI, per germline. CDR3 DNA: TGTGCCAGCAGACCCCTCCTCGACGAGGGCAAATATAATGAAAAACTGTTTTTT. The encoded protein is CASRPLLDEGKYNEKLFF.

Only a few counts were recorded for this clonotype. V is TRBV29-1 and J is TRBJ2-5; 9 bases map to TRBD1. The germline V gene encodes CDR1 SQVTM and CDR2 ANQGSEA. Trimming cost V 7 bases and J 2 bases; bases outside gene matches: 8. The length of the CDR3 is 14 residues. In DNA, the CDR3 is TGCAGCGCCGACAGGGGGGACCAGCAAGAGACCCAGTACTTC. Protein: CSADRGDQQETQYF.

V gene TRBV7-7 combines with J gene TRBJ2-7; tentative D call: TRBD1 (6 bases). Trimming cost V 1 base and J 6 bases, with 13 bases left between them. This CDR3 spans 14 amino acids. The V gene's germline CDR1 is SSHAT and CDR2 FNYEAQ (reference sequence). CDR3 in amino acids: CASSLEGGGGEQYF. The CDR3, as DNA: TGTGCCAGCAGCTTAGAAGGTGGGGGCGGCGAGCAGTACTTC.

V and J are TRBV5-5 and TRBJ2-4; unclear D gene. Germline CDR1 and CDR2: SGHKS and YYEKEE (reference sequence). This CDR3 has 16 amino acids. Trimming stripped 0 bases from V and 1 base from J, with 11 bases between. The CDR3 spells CASSLDPDSAKNIQYF. The CDR3 coding sequence is TGTGCCAGCAGCTTGGATCCAGATTCTGCCAAAAACATTCAGTACTTC.

This clonotype has a handful of counts. The V and J genes are TRBV29-1 and TRBJ2-7, with a possible D match to TRBD2 (5 bases). Trimming stripped 2 bases from V and 1 base from J, with 18 bases between. From germline, CDR1 is SQVTM and CDR2 ANQGSEA. The CDR3 covers 16 residues. The DNA of the CDR3 is TGCAGCGTTGAAATCATTAGCCGGGGTTCATCCTACGAGCAGTACTTC. This gives the protein CSVEIISRGSSYEQYF.

This clonotype was seen a handful of times. Written as DNA, the CDR3 is TGTGCAAGTCGCTCCCGACCCCGACAGGTCCAAGAGACCCAGTACTTC. Translated: CASRSRPRQVQETQYF. V gene TRBV12-2 combines with J gene TRBJ2-5. TRBV12-2 is an annotated pseudogene. The length of the CDR3 is 16 residues.

The chain links TRBV25-1 to TRBJ2-7; 9 bases map to TRBD1. Germline V gene sequence: CDR1 MGHDK, CDR2 SYGVNS. This CDR3 comprises 12 residues. In DNA form, the CDR3 reads TGTGCGTCCGGGACAGGGTCCTACGAGCAGTACTTC. Amino acids: CASGTGSYEQYF.

The V gene is TRBV7-2, the J gene TRBJ2-1; D is ambiguous. Germline V gene data show CDR1 as SGHTA and CDR2 as FQGNSA. V was pared by 8 bases and J by 3 bases, with 5 bases between. This CDR3 is 11 amino acids long. The CDR3 sequence is CASGNYNEQFF. As DNA, the CDR3 is TGTGCCAGCGGCAACTACAATGAGCAGTTCTTC.

This clonotype was observed a handful of times. The V and J genes are TRBV7-9 and TRBJ1-3; no firm D call. The germline V gene encodes CDR1 SEHNR and CDR2 FQNEAQ (reference sequence). CDR3 size: 16 residues. V lost 4 bases to trimming and J lost 0 bases, with 13 bases between them. CDR3: CASSSEGFHSGNTIYF. DNA of the CDR3: TGTGCCAGCAGCTCTGAAGGGTTTCACTCTGGAAACACCATATATTTT. Together with reference TRBV7-9 and TRBJ1-3, the CDR3 gives the full variable domain: DTGVSQNPRHKITKRGQNVTFRCDPISEHNRLYWYRQTLGQGPEFLTYFQNEAQLEKSRLLSDRFSAERPKGSFSTLEIQRTEQGDSAMYLCASSSEGFHSGNTIYFGEGSWLTVV.

In this sample, this clonotype turned up a few times. The genes are TRBV12-3 or TRBV12-4 and TRBJ2-2; 8 bases map to TRBD1. CDR3 length: 16 amino acids. V shed 1 base, J shed 7 bases, and the junction held 8 bases outside the gene matches. The DNA for the CDR3 is TGTGCCAGCAGTTTAGAAAGGACAGGGAGCGACGGGGAGCTGTTTTTT. This codes for CASSLERTGSDGELFF.

The J gene is TRBJ2-1, the V gene TRBV18; 9 bases are shared with TRBD2. The germline V gene has CDR1 KGHSH and CDR2 LQKENI. The CDR3 runs 15 residues. Germline trimming cut 0 bases from V and 6 bases from J; bases unmatched to any gene: 3. In DNA form, the CDR3 reads TGTGCCAGCTCACCACCGAGGGGACTAGCCAATGAGCAGTTCTTC. This codes for CASSPPRGLANEQFF.

This clonotype has just a few counts. The rearrangement links TRBV7-3 to TRBJ2-1; the match to TRBD1 covers 8 bases. Trimming removed 5 bases from V and 2 bases from J; junction bases left unmatched: 5. The CDR3 is made up of 15 amino acids. Germline values: CDR1 SGHTA, CDR2 FQGTGA. The CDR3 reads CASSNDRGTYNEQFF. CDR3 DNA: TGTGCCAGCAGCAATGACAGGGGCACCTACAATGAGCAGTTCTTC.

This chain uses TRBV20-1 with TRBJ2-1; D remains ambiguous. The CDR3 is made up of 13 amino acids. V was cut by 0 bases and J by 9 bases, with 12 bases left in between. The germline V gene encodes CDR1 DFQATT and CDR2 SNEGSKA (reference sequence). As DNA, the CDR3 is TGCAGTGCTAGAGATTACCTAAGTGGTGAGCAGTTCTTC. Amino acid sequence: CSARDYLSGEQFF.

This chain uses TRBV28 with TRBJ2-3, with D hard to call. Deletions cut 3 bases from V and 6 bases from J, with 10 bases between. This CDR3 region has 13 residues. Germline-derived CDR1 and CDR2 are MDHEN and SYDVKM. The CDR3 nucleotides read TGTGCCAGCAGTTTTACGTACGGGGATACGCAGTATTTT. Translation gives CASSFTYGDTQYF.

The chain recombines TRBV24-1 with TRBJ1-5; D possibly corresponds to TRBD1 (6 bases). The V end lost 6 bases, the J end lost 1 base, and 9 bases lay between the germline ends. The CDR3 totals 14 residues. Germline V CDR1 and CDR2: KGHDR, SFDVKD. CDR3 region: CATSPTGSNQPQHF. CDR3 nucleotide sequence: TGTGCCACCAGTCCAACAGGGAGCAATCAGCCCCAGCATTTT.